Only a few counts were recorded for the clone carrying this T cell receptor (beta chain). Its antigen is unidentified. The data originate from a study of identical twins. Study results and caveats: Among monozygotic twins, out-of-frame TCR alpha sharing exceeded what models predicted.

TCRdb reprocessed the 5' RACE reads with MiXCR, giving one entry per CDR3 protein. Counted here are over 500,000 distinct CDR3 sequences, 20% to 25% occurring once; the ten biggest clones make up around 0.9%. These data also featured in a second study, about T cells expressing NK-cell markers. That work adds: Sorted T-cell subsets CD3+CD56+NKG2C+, CD3+CD56+NKG2C- and CD3+CD56-NKG2C+ were TCR beta-sequenced. NKG2C+ dominant clonotypes from about 6 donors made up about 1.0-7.5% of CD8+ T cells. Four of the donors also had these clonotypes leading their CD3+CD56-NKG2C+ fraction.

Material for sequencing was CD4+ T cells sorted from blood. The clonotype comes from a woman under 30 in good health.

CDR3 loop: CSARIGLAEIQETQYF. The CDR3 coding sequence is TGCAGTGCTCGAATCGGACTAGCGGAAATCCAAGAGACCCAGTACTTC. The rearrangement links TRBV20-1 to TRBJ2-5, with 10 bases matching TRBD2. Germline V gene sequence: CDR1 DFQATT, CDR2 SNEGSKA (reference sequence). The CDR3 is made up of 16 amino acids. V lost 5 bases, J lost 1 base, and 10 bases stayed unmatched.